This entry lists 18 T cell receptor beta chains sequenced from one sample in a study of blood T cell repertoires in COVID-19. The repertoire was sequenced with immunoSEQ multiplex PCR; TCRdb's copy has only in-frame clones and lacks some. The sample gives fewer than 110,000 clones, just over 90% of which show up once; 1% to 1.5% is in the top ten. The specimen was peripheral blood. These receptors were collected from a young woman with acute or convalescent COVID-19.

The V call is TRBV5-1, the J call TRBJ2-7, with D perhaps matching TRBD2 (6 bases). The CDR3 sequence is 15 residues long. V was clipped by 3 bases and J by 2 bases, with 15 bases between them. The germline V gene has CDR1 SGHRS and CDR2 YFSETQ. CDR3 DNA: TGCGCCAGCAGCTCCGCCAGCGGGCTCCCCTACGAGCAGTACTTC. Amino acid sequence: CASSSASGLPYEQYF.

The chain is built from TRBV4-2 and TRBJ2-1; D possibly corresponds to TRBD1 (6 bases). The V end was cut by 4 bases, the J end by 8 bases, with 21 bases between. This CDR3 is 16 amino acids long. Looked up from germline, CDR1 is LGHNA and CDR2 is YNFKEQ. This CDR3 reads CASSPQTGPIRDEQFF. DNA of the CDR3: TGTGCCAGCAGCCCCCAGACAGGCCCTATCCGGGATGAGCAGTTCTTC.

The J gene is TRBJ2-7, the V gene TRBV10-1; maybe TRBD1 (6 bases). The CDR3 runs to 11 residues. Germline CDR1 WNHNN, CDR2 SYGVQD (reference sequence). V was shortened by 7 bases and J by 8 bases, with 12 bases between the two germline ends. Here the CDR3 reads CASNRDTKQYF. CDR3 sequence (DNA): TGCGCCAGCAACAGGGACACCAAGCAGTACTTC.

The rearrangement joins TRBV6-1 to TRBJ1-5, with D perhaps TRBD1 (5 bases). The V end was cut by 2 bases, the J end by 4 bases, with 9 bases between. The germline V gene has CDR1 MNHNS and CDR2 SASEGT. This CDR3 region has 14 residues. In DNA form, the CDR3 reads TGTGCCAGCAGTGAATTGGGGCAGAATCAGCCCCAGCATTTT. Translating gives CASSELGQNQPQHF.

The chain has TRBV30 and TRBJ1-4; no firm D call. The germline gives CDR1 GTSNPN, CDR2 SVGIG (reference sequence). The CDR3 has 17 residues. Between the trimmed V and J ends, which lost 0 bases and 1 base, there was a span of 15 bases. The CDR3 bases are TGTGCCTGGAGTGTGACTAGGGTTTTGGGAACTAATGAAAAACTGTTTTTT. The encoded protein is CAWSVTRVLGTNEKLFF. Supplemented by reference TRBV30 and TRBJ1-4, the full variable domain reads SQTIHQWPATLVQPVGSPLSLECTVEGTSNPNLYWYRQAAGRGLQLLFYSVGIGQISSEVPQNLSASRPQDRQFILSSKKLLLSDSGFYLCAWSVTRVLGTNEKLFFGSGTQLSVL.

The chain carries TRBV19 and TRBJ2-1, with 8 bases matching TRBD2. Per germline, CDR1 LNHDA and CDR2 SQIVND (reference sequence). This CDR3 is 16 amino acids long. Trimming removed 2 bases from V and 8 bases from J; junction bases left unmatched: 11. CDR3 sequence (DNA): TGTGCCAGTAGTATACCGACGGGCGGGGGGCCGGATGAGCAGTTCTTC. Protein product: CASSIPTGGGPDEQFF.

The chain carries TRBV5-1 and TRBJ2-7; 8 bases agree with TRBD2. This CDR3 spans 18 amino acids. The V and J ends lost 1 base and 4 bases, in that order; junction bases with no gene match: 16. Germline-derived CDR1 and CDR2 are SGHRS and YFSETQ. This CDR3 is CASSLTSGGDPSLYEQYF. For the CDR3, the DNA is TGCGCCAGCAGCTTGACGAGCGGGGGCGATCCTTCGCTATACGAGCAGTACTTC.

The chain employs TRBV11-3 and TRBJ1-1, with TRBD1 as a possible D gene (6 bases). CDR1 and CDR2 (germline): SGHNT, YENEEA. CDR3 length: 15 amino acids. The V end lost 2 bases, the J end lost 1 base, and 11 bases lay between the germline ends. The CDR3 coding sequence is TGTGCCAGCAGCTTACAGGGGACATGGAACACTGAAGCTTTCTTT. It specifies CASSLQGTWNTEAFF.

CDR3 DNA: TGTGCCAGCAGTATTCCGGGGGCAGATACGCAGTATTTT. This sequence encodes CASSIPGADTQYF. The chain combines TRBV11-3 with TRBJ2-3, with D perhaps TRBD2 (6 bases). This CDR3 contains 13 residues. In germline, CDR1 is SGHNT, CDR2 YENEEA. Trimming left V 6 bases short and J 4 bases short, with 11 bases between.

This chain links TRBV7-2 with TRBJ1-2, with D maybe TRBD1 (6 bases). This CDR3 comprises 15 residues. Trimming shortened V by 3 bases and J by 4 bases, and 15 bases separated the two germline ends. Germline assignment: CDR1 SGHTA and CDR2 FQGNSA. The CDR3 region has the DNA TGTGCCAGCAGCTTGAACAGGGTTTCGGGCTATGGCTACACCTTC. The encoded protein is CASSLNRVSGYGYTF.

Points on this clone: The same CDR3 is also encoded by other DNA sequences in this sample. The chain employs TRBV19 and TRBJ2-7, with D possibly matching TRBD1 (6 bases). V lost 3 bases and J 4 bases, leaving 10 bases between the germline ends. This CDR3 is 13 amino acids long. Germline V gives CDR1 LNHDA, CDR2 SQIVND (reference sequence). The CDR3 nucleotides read TGTGCCAGTAGTATGAACAGGGATTACGAGCAGTACTTC. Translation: CASSMNRDYEQYF.

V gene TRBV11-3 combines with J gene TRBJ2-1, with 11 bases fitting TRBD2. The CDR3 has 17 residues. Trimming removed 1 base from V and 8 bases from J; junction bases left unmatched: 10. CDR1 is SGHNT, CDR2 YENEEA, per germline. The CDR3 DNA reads TGTGCCAGCAGCTTAGCTTCACGACTAGCGGGGAGGGATGAGCAGTTCTTC. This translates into CASSLASRLAGRDEQFF.

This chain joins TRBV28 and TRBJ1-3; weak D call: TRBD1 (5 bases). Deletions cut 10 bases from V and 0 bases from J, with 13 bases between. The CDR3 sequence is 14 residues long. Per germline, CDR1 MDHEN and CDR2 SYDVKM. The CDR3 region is CATTDTNSGNTIYF. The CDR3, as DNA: TGTGCCACGACGGACACCAACTCTGGAAACACCATATATTTT.

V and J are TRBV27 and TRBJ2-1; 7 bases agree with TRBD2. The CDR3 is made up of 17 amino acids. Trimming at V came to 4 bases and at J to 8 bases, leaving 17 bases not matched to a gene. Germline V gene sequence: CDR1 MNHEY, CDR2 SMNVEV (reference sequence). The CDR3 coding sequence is TGTGCCAGCAGTTCCACCTGGGGCGGGAGAGGTGTAGATGAGCAGTTCTTC. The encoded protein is CASSSTWGGRGVDEQFF.

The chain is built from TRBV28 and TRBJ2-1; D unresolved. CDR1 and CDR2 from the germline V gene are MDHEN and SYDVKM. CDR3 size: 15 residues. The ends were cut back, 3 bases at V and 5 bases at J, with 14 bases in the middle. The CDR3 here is CASSFPGGPHNEQFF. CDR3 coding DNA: TGTGCCAGCAGTTTCCCCGGCGGTCCCCACAATGAGCAGTTCTTC.

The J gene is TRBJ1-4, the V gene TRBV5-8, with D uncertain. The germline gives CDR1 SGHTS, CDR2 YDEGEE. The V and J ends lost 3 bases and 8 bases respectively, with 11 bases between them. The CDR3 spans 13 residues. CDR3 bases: TGTGCCAGCAGCTCGACACGATTCGAAAAACTGTTTTTT. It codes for CASSSTRFEKLFF.

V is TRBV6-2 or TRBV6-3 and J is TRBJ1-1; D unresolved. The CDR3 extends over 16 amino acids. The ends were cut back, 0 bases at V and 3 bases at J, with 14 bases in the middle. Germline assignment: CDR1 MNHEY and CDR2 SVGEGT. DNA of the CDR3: TGTGCCAGCAGTTACTCGGATCGCGGCTTGGACACTGAAGCTTTCTTT. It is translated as CASSYSDRGLDTEAFF.

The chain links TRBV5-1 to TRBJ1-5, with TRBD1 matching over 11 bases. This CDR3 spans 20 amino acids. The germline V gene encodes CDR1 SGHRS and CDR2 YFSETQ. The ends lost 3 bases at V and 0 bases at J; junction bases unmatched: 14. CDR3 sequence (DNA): TGCGCCAGCAGCTGGACCTCGGGACAGGGGGACGTAGATAGCAATCAGCCCCAGCATTTT. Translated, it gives CASSWTSGQGDVDSNQPQHF.